One T cell receptor (beta chain) is described in this entry. The sample comes from a study of cytomegalovirus exposure and HLA in healthy donors. The primer mix had 60 Vbeta and 13 Jbeta primers. Method: immunoSEQ multiplex PCR; TCRdb's copy keeps in-frame clones and lacks some. The table shows around 130,000 clones, with around four fifths occurring only once. The V segment lost 7 bases and the J segment 10 bases; nucleotides outside the gene matches: 12. Germline CDR1 MNHNS, CDR2 SASEGT. The length of the CDR3 is 14 residues. Sequencing used PBMCs. This TCR was recovered from a man aged 40-49 years in good health and CMV-seronegative. The J gene is TRBJ1-2, the V gene TRBV6-1, with 10 bases identical to TRBD1. CDR3 DNA sequence: TGTGCCAGCACAGCTACCCGAGGACAGGGGGTCTACACCTTC. It yields the protein CASTATRGQGVYTF.